This TCR beta chain was sequenced in a study of blood T cell repertoires in COVID-19 (dated by TCRdb to the early 2020s). About the investigation overall: Collaborator samples came from the United States, Italy and Spain and covered acute and convalescent phases of COVID-19. The material from the prospective study consisted of cDNA or gDNA derived from T cells, B-cell-depleted T cells, or PBMCs. The dataset comprised deeply sampled blood TCRbeta repertoires from subjects exposed to, actively infected with, or recovered from COVID-19. A freely available public database, intended as a resource for researchers studying the immune response to SARS-CoV-2, is where the repertoires were released. The samples were drawn from two sources: the first 160 participants of the ongoing ImmuneRACE study, and 1,200 or so subjects contributed by 6 global collaborators. Nearly every sample came with metadata listing a de-identified subject ID, COVID-19 status, age in years and sex. Where available, HLA class I and class II types were taken from metadata supplied by the sample provider and were not determined by assay-based typing.

Worth noting for this clone: This clone's antigen is unknown. Base qualities were left out, and no much larger clone turns up one base away.

Points the paper makes about the study in general: How much clinical and demographic metadata was included differed by source and by participant, and the metadata was provided uncurated.

The CDR3 runs 14 residues from the cysteine to the phenylalanine. The sequence is cut down to CDR3 DNA, 42 bases in frame from base 1. V trim: 4 bases; J trim: 7 bases; unmatched bases: 7. CDR1 MDHEN and CDR2 SYDVKM were looked up in the germline V gene. TCRbeta CDR3 regions were amplified from genomic DNA by means of the immunoSEQ Assay, a bias-controlled multiplex PCR. Under the source paper's analysis protocol: The number of nucleated cells in each sample was estimated from the amplification of reference gene primers within the assay. To quantify the absolute abundance of each unique TCRbeta CDR3 rearrangement, sequence reads were collapsed and filtered. For each sample, productive Simpson clonality was calculated by taking the square root of Simpson's diversity index across productive rearrangements. Sourced from immuneACCESS, this table was stored by TCRdb with only in-frame sequences that have V and J called. A share of the clones is absent; for the studies checked, an unresolved V gene accounts for under half, and the remainder has no known explanation. D and trimming were read from the DNA, whereas the V and J calls and clone size are those reported in that table. The sample includes roughly 33,000 clones, with 93% observed a single time. The ten biggest clones cover 4.5% to 6.5% of the sample.

Whole blood was collected in K2EDTA tubes by collaborating institutions according to the institutions' own protocols. For TCRbeta analysis, collaborators shipped samples in one of three forms: frozen whole blood, isolated PBMCs, or DNA extracted from either of those sample types. Recombination linked TRBV28 to TRBJ2-1, and 7 bases in between align with TRBD1. The sequence derives from a human donor in a cohort sampled during active COVID-19. Sequencing input: peripheral blood. The DNA sequence is given as TGTGCCAGCAGTTATCTGACAGGGAAGAATGAGCAGTTCTTC. Its translation reads: CASSYLTGKNEQFF.